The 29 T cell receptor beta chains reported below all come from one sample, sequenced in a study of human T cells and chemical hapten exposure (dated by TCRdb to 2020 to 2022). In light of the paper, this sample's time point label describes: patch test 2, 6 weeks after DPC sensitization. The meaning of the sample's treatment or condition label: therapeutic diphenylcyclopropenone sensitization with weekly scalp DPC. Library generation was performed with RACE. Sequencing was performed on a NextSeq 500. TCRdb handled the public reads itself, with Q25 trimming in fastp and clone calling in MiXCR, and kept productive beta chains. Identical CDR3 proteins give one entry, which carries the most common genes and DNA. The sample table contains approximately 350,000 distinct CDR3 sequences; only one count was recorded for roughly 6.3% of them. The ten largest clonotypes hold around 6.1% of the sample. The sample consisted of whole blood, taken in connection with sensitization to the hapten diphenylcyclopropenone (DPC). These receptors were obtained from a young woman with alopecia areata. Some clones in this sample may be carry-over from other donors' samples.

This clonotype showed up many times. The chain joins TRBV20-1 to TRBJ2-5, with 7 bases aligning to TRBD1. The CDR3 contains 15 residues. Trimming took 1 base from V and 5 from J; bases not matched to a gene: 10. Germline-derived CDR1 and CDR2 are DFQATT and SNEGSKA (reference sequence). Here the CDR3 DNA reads TGCAGTGCTAGAGCAGGAGAGGGGGCCTGGGAGACCCAGTACTTC. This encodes CSARAGEGAWETQYF.

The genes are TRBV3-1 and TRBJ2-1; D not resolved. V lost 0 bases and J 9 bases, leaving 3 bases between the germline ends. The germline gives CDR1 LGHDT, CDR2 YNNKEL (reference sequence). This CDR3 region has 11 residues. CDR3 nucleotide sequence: TGTGCCAGCAGCCAAGAGAGTGAGCAGTTCTTC. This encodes CASSQESEQFF.

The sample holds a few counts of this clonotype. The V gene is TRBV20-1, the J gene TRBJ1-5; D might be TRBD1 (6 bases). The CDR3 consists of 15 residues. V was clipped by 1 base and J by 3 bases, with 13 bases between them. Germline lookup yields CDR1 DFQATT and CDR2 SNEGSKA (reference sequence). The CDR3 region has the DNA TGCAGTGCTAGAGCCCCCGGGACACTCAATCAGCCCCAGCATTTT. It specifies CSARAPGTLNQPQHF.

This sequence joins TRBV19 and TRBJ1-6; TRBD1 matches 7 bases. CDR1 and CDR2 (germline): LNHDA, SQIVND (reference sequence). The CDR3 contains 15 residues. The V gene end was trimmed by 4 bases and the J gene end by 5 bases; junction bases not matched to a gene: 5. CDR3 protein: CASSTRDRDNSPLHF. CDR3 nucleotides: TGTGCCAGTAGTACCCGGGACAGAGATAATTCACCCCTCCACTTT.

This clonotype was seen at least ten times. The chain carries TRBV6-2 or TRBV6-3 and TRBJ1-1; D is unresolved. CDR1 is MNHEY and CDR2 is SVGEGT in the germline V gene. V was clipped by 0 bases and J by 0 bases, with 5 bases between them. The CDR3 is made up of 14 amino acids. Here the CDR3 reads CASSYSNLNTEAFF. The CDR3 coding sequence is TGTGCCAGCAGTTACTCTAACCTGAACACTGAAGCTTTCTTT.

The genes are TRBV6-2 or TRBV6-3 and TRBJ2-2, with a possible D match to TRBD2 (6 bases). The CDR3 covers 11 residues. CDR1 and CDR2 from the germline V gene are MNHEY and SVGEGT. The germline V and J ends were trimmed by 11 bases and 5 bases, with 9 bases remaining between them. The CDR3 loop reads CAGGRTGELFF. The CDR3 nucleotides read TGTGCCGGAGGGCGGACCGGGGAGCTGTTTTTT.

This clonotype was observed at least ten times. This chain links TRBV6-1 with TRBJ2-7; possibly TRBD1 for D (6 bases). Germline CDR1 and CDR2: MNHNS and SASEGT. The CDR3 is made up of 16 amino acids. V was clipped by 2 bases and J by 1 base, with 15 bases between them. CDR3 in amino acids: CASSELSTGLSYEQYF. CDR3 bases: TGTGCCAGCAGTGAATTATCGACAGGACTTTCCTACGAGCAGTACTTC.

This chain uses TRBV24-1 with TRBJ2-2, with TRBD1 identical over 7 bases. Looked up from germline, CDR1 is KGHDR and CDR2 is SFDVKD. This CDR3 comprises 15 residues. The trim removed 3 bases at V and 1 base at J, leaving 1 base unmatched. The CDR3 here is CATSDRTGNTGELFF. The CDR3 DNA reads TGTGCCACCAGTGATCGGACAGGGAACACCGGGGAGCTGTTTTTT.

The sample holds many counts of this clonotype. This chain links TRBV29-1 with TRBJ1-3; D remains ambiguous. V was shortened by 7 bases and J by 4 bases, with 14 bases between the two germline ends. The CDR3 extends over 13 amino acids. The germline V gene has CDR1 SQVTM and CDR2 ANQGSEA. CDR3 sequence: CSAGEGSGNTIYF. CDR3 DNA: TGCAGCGCTGGAGAGGGATCGGGAAACACCATATATTTT.

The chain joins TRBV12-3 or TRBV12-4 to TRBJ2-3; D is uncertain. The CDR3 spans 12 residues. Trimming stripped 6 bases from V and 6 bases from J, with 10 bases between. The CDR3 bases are TGTGCCAGCAGCCACGGGCCGGATACGCAGTATTTT. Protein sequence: CASSHGPDTQYF.

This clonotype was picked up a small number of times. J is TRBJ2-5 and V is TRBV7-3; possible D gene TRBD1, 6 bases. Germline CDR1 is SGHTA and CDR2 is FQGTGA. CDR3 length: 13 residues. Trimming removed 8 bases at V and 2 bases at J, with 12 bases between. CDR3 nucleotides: TGTGCCAGCGGGGCCGGACAGCAAGAGACCCAGTACTTC. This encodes CASGAGQQETQYF.

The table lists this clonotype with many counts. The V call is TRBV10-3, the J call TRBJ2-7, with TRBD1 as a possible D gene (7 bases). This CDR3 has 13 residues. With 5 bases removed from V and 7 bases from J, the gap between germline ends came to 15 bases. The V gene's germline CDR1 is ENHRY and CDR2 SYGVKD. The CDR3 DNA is TGTGCCATCAGTCAGCAGGGGGGACATGAGCAGTACTTC. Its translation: CAISQQGGHEQYF.

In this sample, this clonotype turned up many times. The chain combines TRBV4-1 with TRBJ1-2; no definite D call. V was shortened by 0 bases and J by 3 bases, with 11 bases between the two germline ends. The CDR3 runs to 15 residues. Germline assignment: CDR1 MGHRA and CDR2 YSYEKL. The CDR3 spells CASSQDKVFYYGYTF. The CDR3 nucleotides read TGCGCCAGCAGCCAAGATAAGGTATTCTACTATGGCTACACCTTC.

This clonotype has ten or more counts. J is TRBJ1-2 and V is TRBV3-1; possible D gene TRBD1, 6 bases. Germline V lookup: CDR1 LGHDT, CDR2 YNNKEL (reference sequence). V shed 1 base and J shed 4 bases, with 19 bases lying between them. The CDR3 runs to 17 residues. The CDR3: CASSQGLVAGAFYGYTF. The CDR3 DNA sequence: TGTGCCAGCAGCCAAGGTCTCGTGGCAGGGGCGTTCTATGGCTACACCTTC.

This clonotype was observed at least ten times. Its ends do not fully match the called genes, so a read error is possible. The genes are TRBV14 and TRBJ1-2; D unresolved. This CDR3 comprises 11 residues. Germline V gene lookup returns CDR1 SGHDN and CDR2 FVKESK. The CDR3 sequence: CASSQAWGIFF. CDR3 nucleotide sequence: TGTGCCAGCAGCCAGGCCTGGGGAATCTTCTTC.

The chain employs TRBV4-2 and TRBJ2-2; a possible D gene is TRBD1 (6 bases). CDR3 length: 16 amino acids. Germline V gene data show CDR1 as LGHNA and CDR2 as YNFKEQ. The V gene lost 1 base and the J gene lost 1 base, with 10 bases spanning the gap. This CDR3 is CASSQVPGVNTGELFF. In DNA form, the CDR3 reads TGTGCCAGCAGCCAAGTCCCAGGGGTGAACACCGGGGAGCTGTTTTTT.

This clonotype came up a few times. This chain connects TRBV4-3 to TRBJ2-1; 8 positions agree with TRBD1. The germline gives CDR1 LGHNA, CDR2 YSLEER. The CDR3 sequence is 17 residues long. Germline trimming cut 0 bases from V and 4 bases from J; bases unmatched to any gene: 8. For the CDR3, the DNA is TGCGCCAGCAGCCAAGATACAGGGGGACTGAAGTACAATGAGCAGTTCTTC. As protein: CASSQDTGGLKYNEQFF.

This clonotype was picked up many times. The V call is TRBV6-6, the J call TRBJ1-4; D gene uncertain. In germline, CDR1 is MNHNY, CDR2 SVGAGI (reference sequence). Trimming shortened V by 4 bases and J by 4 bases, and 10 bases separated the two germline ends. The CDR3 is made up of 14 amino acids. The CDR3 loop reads CASSFSLSNEKLFF. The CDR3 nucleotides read TGTGCCAGCAGTTTCAGCCTTAGTAATGAAAAACTGTTTTTT.

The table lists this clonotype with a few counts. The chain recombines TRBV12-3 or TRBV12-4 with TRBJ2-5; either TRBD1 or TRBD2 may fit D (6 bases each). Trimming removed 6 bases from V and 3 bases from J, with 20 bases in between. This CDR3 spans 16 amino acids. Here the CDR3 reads CASSPPGAGQKETQYF. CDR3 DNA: TGTGCCAGCAGCCCCCCGGGGGCGGGCCAAAAAGAGACCCAGTACTTC.

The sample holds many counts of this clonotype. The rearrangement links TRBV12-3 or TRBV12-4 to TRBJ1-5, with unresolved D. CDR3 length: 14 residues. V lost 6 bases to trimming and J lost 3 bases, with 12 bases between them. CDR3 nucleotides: TGTGCCAGCAGACCGGCGGGTTACAATCAGCCCCAGCATTTT. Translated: CASRPAGYNQPQHF.

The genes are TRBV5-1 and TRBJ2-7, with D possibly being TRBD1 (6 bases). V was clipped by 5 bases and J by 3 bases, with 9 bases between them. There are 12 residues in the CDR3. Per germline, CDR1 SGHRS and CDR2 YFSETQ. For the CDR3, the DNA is TGCGCCAGCAGTGCAGGGGTCTACGAGCAGTACTTC. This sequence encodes CASSAGVYEQYF.

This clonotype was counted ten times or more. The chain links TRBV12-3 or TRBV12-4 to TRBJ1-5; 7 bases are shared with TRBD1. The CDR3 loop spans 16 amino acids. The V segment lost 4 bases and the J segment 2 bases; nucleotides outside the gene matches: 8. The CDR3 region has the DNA TGTGCCAGCAGTTCCAACCATGGACAGGGCAATCAGCCCCAGCATTTT. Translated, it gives CASSSNHGQGNQPQHF.

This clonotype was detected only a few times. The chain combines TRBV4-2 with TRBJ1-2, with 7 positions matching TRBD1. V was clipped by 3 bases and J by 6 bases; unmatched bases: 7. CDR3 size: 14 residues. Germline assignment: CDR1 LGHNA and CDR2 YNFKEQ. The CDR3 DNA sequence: TGTGCCAGCAGCCATGGAAGGGGGCCGAATGGCTACACCTTC. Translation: CASSHGRGPNGYTF.

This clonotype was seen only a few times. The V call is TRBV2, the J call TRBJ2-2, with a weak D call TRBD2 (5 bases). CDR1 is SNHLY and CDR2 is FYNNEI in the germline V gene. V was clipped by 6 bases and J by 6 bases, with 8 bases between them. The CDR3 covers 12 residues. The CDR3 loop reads CASRPEAGELFF. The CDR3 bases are TGTGCCAGCAGGCCGGAGGCCGGGGAGCTGTTTTTT.

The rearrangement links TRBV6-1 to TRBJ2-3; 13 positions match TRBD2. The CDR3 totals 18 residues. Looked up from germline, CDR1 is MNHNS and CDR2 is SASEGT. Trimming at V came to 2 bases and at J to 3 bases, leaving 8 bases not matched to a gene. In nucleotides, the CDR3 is TGTGCCAGCAGTGAATCTATCGGGACTAGCGGGGCTACAGATACGCAGTATTTT. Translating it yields CASSESIGTSGATDTQYF.

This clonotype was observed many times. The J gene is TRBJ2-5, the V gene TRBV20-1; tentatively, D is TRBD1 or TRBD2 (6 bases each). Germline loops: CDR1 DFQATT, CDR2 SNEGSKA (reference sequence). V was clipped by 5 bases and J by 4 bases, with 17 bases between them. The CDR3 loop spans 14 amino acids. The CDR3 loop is CSAASGGGLETQYF. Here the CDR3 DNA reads TGCAGTGCTGCGTCGGGTGGGGGGCTAGAGACCCAGTACTTC.

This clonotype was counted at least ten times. CDR3 coding DNA: TGTGCCAGCAGCGTTGCGGGGGACGCTGAAGCTTTCTTT. Amino acids: CASSVAGDAEAFF. The J gene is TRBJ1-1, the V gene TRBV6-5; D perhaps matches TRBD1 (5 bases). The CDR3 spans 13 residues. Looked up from germline, CDR1 is MNHEY and CDR2 is SVGAGI. V was trimmed by 6 bases and J by 6 bases, leaving 14 bases between them.

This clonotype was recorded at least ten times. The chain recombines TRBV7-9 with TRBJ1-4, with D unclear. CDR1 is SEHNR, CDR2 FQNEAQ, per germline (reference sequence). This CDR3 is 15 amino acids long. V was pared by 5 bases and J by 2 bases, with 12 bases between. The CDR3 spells CASSPQRGTNEKLFF. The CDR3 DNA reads TGTGCCAGCAGCCCCCAGAGAGGGACTAATGAAAAACTGTTTTTT.

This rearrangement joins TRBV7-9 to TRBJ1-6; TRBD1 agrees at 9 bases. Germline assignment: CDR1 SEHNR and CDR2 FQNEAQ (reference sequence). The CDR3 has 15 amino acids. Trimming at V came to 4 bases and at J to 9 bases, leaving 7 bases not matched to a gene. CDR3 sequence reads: CASSSTGTGSSPLHF. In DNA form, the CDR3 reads TGTGCCAGCAGCTCAACCGGGACAGGGAGTTCACCCCTCCACTTT.